Listed below are T cell receptor beta chains from one sample, sequenced in a study of T-cell memory formation after mild COVID-19. TCRdb passed the 5' RACE reads through MiXCR, listing each CDR3 protein once. The table lists 550,000 to 600,000 distinct CDR3 sequences, 17% of them singletons. The sequencing input was PBMCs or a T cell subset sorted from them (not recorded which). The receptors come from an adult woman who had mild COVID-19 (a few samples of this study predate the infection). Cell type and time point are not known. CDR3s include the opening cysteine and the closing phenylalanine or tryptophan. Each record gives: V gene, J gene, clone size, CDR3 protein. Only part of the rows carry a size: once, few, many, or a class if the clone is expanded.

v_call: TRBV7-3; j_call: TRBJ2-7; clone_size: .; cdr3_aa: CASSLYGMQYF
v_call: TRBV24-1; j_call: TRBJ1-1; clone_size: few; cdr3_aa: CAISGPANTEAFF
v_call: TRBV14; j_call: TRBJ1-2; clone_size: few; cdr3_aa: CASSQPKEGVNYGYTF
v_call: TRBV11-2; j_call: TRBJ2-3; clone_size: few; cdr3_aa: CASSFSSGSKMQYF
v_call: TRBV13; j_call: TRBJ2-1; clone_size: few; cdr3_aa: CASSSRLAGGFEQFF
v_call: TRBV3-1; j_call: TRBJ1-1; clone_size: .; cdr3_aa: CASSPGGLGTEAFF
v_call: TRBV9; j_call: TRBJ2-6; clone_size: few; cdr3_aa: CASSVLVSGANVLTF
v_call: TRBV6-5; j_call: TRBJ2-7; clone_size: few; cdr3_aa: CASSYSRGSSYEQYF
v_call: TRBV2; j_call: TRBJ2-2; clone_size: few; cdr3_aa: CACSGRGTGELFF
v_call: TRBV7-9; j_call: TRBJ1-2; clone_size: .; cdr3_aa: CASSLAGTAGFNYGYTF
v_call: TRBV20-1; j_call: TRBJ2-3; clone_size: few; cdr3_aa: CSAQRQDRSDTQYF
v_call: TRBV12-3/TRBV12-4; j_call: TRBJ2-2; clone_size: .; cdr3_aa: CASSLWVSGELFF
v_call: TRBV13; j_call: TRBJ2-2; clone_size: few; cdr3_aa: CASSFGRQEPTGELFF
v_call: TRBV20-1; j_call: TRBJ2-5; clone_size: .; cdr3_aa: CSAYRLEQAQETQYF
v_call: TRBV9; j_call: TRBJ2-4; clone_size: few; cdr3_aa: CASSVEGRGQTAKNIQYF
v_call: TRBV2; j_call: TRBJ2-7; clone_size: .; cdr3_aa: CASSVGFRDYEQYF
v_call: TRBV7-3; j_call: TRBJ2-7; clone_size: .; cdr3_aa: CASSIGSRAAYEQYF
v_call: TRBV27; j_call: TRBJ2-7; clone_size: .; cdr3_aa: CASSLSPGQGAYEQYF
v_call: TRBV29-1; j_call: TRBJ2-5; clone_size: many; cdr3_aa: CSVAPGGLYGETQYF
v_call: TRBV18; j_call: TRBJ2-3; clone_size: few; cdr3_aa: CASGGGERGTQYF
v_call: TRBV5-5; j_call: TRBJ2-7; clone_size: .; cdr3_aa: CASSVEQGTYEQYF
v_call: TRBV20-1; j_call: TRBJ1-6; clone_size: few; cdr3_aa: CSARDIGESSYNSPLHF
v_call: TRBV2; j_call: TRBJ1-2; clone_size: .; cdr3_aa: CASSAGQDRGAKGYTF
v_call: TRBV27; j_call: TRBJ2-1; clone_size: few; cdr3_aa: CASSSKPGLAVYNEQFF
v_call: TRBV7-8; j_call: TRBJ1-1; clone_size: few; cdr3_aa: CASSLVWYEAFF
v_call: TRBV29-1; j_call: TRBJ2-7; clone_size: few; cdr3_aa: CSVKPPGLAGPYEQYF
v_call: TRBV9; j_call: TRBJ2-1; clone_size: .; cdr3_aa: CASSSTPYNEQFF
v_call: TRBV7-2; j_call: TRBJ2-1; clone_size: .; cdr3_aa: CASVRGTAYNEQFF
v_call: TRBV7-2; j_call: TRBJ2-1; clone_size: .; cdr3_aa: CASSLMTNEQFF
v_call: TRBV19; j_call: TRBJ1-1; clone_size: many; cdr3_aa: CASSTWGGSEAFF
v_call: TRBV7-9; j_call: TRBJ1-1; clone_size: .; cdr3_aa: CASSLEVLGPNTEAFF
v_call: TRBV5-1; j_call: TRBJ2-1; clone_size: .; cdr3_aa: CASSDAEQFF
v_call: TRBV12-3/TRBV12-4; j_call: TRBJ1-4; clone_size: .; cdr3_aa: CASSLAASSAPTNEKLFF
v_call: TRBV30; j_call: TRBJ2-3; clone_size: few; cdr3_aa: CASDREITDTQYF
v_call: TRBV6-2/TRBV6-3; j_call: TRBJ2-5; clone_size: .; cdr3_aa: CASSMTSGVKETQYF
v_call: TRBV12-3/TRBV12-4; j_call: TRBJ1-2; clone_size: .; cdr3_aa: CASSPSGAGGYTF
v_call: TRBV6-5; j_call: TRBJ2-5; clone_size: .; cdr3_aa: CASSYSSGRETQYF
v_call: TRBV12-3/TRBV12-4; j_call: TRBJ2-7; clone_size: .; cdr3_aa: CASSPGTGRPYEQYF
v_call: TRBV7-3; j_call: TRBJ2-3; clone_size: .; cdr3_aa: CASSLKALAGEFGRSTDTQYF
v_call: TRBV5-6; j_call: TRBJ2-7; clone_size: many; cdr3_aa: CASSLGVRTGDNSYF
v_call: TRBV15; j_call: TRBJ2-7; clone_size: .; cdr3_aa: CATSKNRALHEQYF
v_call: TRBV29-1; j_call: TRBJ1-1; clone_size: few; cdr3_aa: CSVATSQGMNTEAFF
v_call: TRBV27; j_call: TRBJ2-7; clone_size: few; cdr3_aa: CASSSSPTGEQYF
v_call: TRBV11-3; j_call: TRBJ2-1; clone_size: .; cdr3_aa: CASSLGGVDNEQFF
v_call: TRBV25-1; j_call: TRBJ2-2; clone_size: many; cdr3_aa: CASSERAGTGELFF
v_call: TRBV9; j_call: TRBJ1-3; clone_size: .; cdr3_aa: CASRPDSQGNTIYF
v_call: TRBV18; j_call: TRBJ1-4; clone_size: few; cdr3_aa: CASSQGVDEKLFF
v_call: TRBV29-1; j_call: TRBJ1-1; clone_size: few; cdr3_aa: CSVDAGNAEAFF
v_call: TRBV27; j_call: TRBJ2-7; clone_size: .; cdr3_aa: CASSPRGRGVANEQYF
v_call: TRBV12-3/TRBV12-4; j_call: TRBJ1-5; clone_size: few; cdr3_aa: CASRLAGHQPQHF
v_call: TRBV29-1; j_call: TRBJ1-2; clone_size: .; cdr3_aa: CSVTQGNYGYTF
v_call: TRBV4-1; j_call: TRBJ2-7; clone_size: .; cdr3_aa: CASSQQDGGLDPYEQYF